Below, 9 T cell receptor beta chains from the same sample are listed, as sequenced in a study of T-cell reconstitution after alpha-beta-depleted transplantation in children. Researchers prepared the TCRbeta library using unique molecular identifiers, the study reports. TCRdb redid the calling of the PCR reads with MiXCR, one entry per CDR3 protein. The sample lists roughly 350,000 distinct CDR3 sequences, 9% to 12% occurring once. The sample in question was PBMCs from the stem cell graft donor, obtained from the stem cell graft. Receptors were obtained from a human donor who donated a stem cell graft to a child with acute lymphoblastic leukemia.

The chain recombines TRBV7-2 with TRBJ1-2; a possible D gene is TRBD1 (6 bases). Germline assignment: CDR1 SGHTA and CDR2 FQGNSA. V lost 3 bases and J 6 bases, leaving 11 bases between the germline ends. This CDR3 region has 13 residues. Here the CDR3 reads CASSLQGQNGYTF. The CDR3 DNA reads TGTGCCAGCAGCTTGCAGGGGCAGAATGGCTACACCTTC.

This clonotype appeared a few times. The CDR3 DNA reads TGCGCCAGCAGCTCGAAAACTAGCAGGGAAGCCGGGGAGCTGTTTTTT. It codes for CASSSKTSREAGELFF. The chain joins TRBV5-1 to TRBJ2-2, with D possibly matching TRBD2 (6 bases). The germline gives CDR1 SGHRS, CDR2 YFSETQ. CDR3 size: 16 residues. Trimming pared 3 bases from V and 6 bases from J, leaving 18 bases between.

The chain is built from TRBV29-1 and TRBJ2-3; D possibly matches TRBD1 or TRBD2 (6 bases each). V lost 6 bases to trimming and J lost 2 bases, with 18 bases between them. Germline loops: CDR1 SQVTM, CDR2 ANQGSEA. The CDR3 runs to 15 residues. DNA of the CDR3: TGCAGCGTAGGCGACCGGGGGCACCCCACAGATACGCAGTATTTT. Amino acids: CSVGDRGHPTDTQYF.

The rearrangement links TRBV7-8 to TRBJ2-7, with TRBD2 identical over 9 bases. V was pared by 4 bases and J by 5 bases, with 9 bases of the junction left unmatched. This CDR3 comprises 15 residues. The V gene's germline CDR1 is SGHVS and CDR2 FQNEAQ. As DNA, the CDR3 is TGTGCCAGCAGCTATAGCGGGAGACCCTTCCACGAGCAGTACTTC. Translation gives CASSYSGRPFHEQYF.

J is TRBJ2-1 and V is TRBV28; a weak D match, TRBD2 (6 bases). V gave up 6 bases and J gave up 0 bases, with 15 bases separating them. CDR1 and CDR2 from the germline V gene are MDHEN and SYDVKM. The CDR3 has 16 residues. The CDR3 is CASSDLASSSYNEQFF. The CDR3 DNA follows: TGTGCCAGCAGCGACCTAGCGTCCAGCTCCTACAATGAGCAGTTCTTC.

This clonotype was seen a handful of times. The CDR3 coding sequence is TGTGCCAGCAGTTTACCAGACAATGAGCAGTTCTTC. Protein product: CASSLPDNEQFF. The rearrangement joins TRBV12-3 or TRBV12-4 to TRBJ2-1; no clear D. CDR3 length equals 12 residues. Trimming left V 2 bases short and J 5 bases short, with 4 bases between.

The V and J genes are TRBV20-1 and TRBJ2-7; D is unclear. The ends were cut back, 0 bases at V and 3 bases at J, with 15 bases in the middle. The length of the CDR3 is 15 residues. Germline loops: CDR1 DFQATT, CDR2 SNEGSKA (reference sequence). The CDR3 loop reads CSARDMSTTRYEQYF. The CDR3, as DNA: TGCAGTGCTAGAGATATGAGTACTACCCGCTACGAGCAGTACTTC.

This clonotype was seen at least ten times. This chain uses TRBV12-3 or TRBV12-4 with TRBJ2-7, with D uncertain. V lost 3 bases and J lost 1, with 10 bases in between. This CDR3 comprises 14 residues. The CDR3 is CASSFRRASYEQYF. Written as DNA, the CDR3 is TGTGCCAGCAGTTTTAGGCGAGCATCCTACGAGCAGTACTTC.

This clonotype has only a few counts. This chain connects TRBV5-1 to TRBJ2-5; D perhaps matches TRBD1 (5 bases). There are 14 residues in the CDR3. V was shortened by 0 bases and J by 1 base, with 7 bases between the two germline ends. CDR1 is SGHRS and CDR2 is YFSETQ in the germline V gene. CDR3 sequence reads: CASSLETVQETQYF. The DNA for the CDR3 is TGCGCCAGCAGCTTGGAGACAGTCCAAGAGACCCAGTACTTC. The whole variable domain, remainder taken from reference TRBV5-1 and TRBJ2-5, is KAGVTQTPRYLIKTRGQQVTLSCSPISGHRSVSWYQQTPGQGLQFLFEYFSETQRNKGNFPGRFSGRQFSNSRSEMNVSTLELGDSALYLCASSLETVQETQYFGPGTRLLVL.